This T cell receptor beta chain was documented in a study of response to subunit inactivated influenza vaccine. TCRdb redid the calling of the RT-PCR reads with MiXCR, one entry per CDR3 protein. The sample holds hundreds of thousands of distinct CDR3 sequences, over 10% seen once. The CDR3 is 15 amino acids. Germline lookup yields CDR1 SGHAT and CDR2 FQDESV (reference sequence). V dropped 1 base and J dropped 4 bases, with 10 bases sitting between them. For this clonotype: Its specificity is unknown.

Study-wide findings and caveats: T cells newly recruited by each seasonal influenza vaccination are few, the authors suggested.

The clonotype originates from a man in his forties or fifties who received an inactivated influenza vaccine. This material consisted of PBMCs from blood, taken roughly 46 days after vaccination. The V and J genes are TRBV11-1 and TRBJ2-2, with D uncertain. DNA of the CDR3: TGTGCCAGCAGCTTAGTCAGCAGTTCCACCGGGGAGCTGTTTTTT. It encodes CASSLVSSSTGELFF.